This record concerns one T cell receptor beta chain sequence. The clone's antigen remains unknown. Per-base quality was not reported, and no clone a single base away is much larger than it. The data belong to a study of identical twins listed by TCRdb under 2016. Study-wide context: The study deep-sequenced TCR alpha and beta repertoires from monozygotic twins, unrelated adults of various ages and cord blood to test whether fetal clonotypes persist. Replicate twin experiments were performed at different times using different library preparation protocols to rule out contamination. The investigation overall reported the following: Because the same donors could not be followed over many years, the conclusions relied on cross-sectional statistical analysis. The excess sharing between twins in beta out-of-frame sequences was weaker because fewer shared sequences reduced the signal-to-noise ratio. Zero-insertion analyses could be partly confounded by invariant T cells such as MAIT and iNKT, although diverse VJ usage argued against such confounding for most clonotypes. In monozygotic twins, recombination models systematically underestimated out-of-frame TCR alpha sharing, but the models matched the sharing seen between unrelated individuals. Compared with coincidental sharing between unrelated individuals, out-of-frame TCR alpha sequences shared between twins showed an excess of sequences with low generation probability. Abundant cord blood beta clonotypes carried fewer insertions; young adult naive repertoires showed a weaker similar trend, while memory repertoires showed none.

Every donor in the study was a healthy Caucasian. V sheds 4 bases and J sheds 11 bases, leaving 19 bases between their ends. The cysteine opens and the phenylalanine closes a CDR3 of 14 amino acids. Only CDR3 DNA remains: 42 bases, in frame from the first base. CDR1 and CDR2, per the germline V gene, are KGHDR and SFDVKD. Preparation of the library involved 5' RACE. These reads were obtained on an Illumina HiSeq 2000. Template switching introduced a universal primer binding site; the final cDNA contained a unique molecular identifier, enabling accurate counting of TCR cDNA molecules. First-strand cDNA for TCR alpha and beta chains was synthesized from specific primers in the conserved constant-segment region. To control for contamination, every cDNA library was double barcoded, receiving both a SMART-Mk sample barcode and Illumina barcodes. TruSeq adapter sequences, together with Illumina sample barcodes, were added in two successive PCR steps. TCR alpha and beta cDNA libraries were sequenced on the Illumina HiSeq platform with custom primers. As for the authors' bioinformatics: MiGEC was used to process raw reads and extract unique molecular identifiers, and MiXCR was used to find CDR3 positions. For each individual, recombination models were inferred using an EM algorithm with the repgenHMM and IGoR tools. The tcR package in R was used for shared clonotype analysis, with sharing normalized by the product of cloneset sizes. To study raw recombination without the effects of thymic and clonal selection, out-of-frame nonproductive sequences were analyzed. TCRdb cleaned the public reads at Q25 with fastp, built clones with MiXCR and kept in-frame beta chains. For every CDR3 protein sequence, its rows merge into one entry that carries the most common genes and DNA. The V and J calls come from TCRdb's annotation, not from the publication. Recorded for this sample are about 1.7 million distinct CDR3 sequences; about 32% of them occurred a single time. The ten largest clones represent 0.25% to 0.3% of the sample.

The sample consisted of cord blood. The TCR sequence derives from a newborn girl in good health. In this chain, TRBV24-1 is recombined with TRBJ2-5, and perhaps TRBD2 as D gene, on 5 matching bases. The base sequence is TGTGCCACCAGTGACAGGAGGCGTGACAATGAGCAGTACTTC. This translates into CATSDRRRDNEQYF.